These T cell receptor beta chains were read from a single sample in a study of CD4 T cells in relation to SARS-CoV-2 and coronaviruses. No antigens are known for them. Libraries were prepared by immunoSEQ multiplex PCR; TCRdb keeps only in-frame clonotypes and omits some of them. Here the sample spans tens of thousands of clones, 65% to 70% being singletons. Material: CD4+ T cells from PBMCs, cultured in vitro. The receptors shown here come from a human donor in good health. Both conserved end residues are part of each CDR3. Each record gives: CDR3 length, clone size, V gene, D gene, J gene, CDR3 protein, CDR3 DNA. D genes are given only for firm matches. Only some rows state a clone size, as once, few, many or a class for expanded clones.

CDR3 length: 14
clone size: -
V gene: TRBV2
D gene: -
J gene: TRBJ2-7
CDR3 protein: CASVRGPGSYEQYF
CDR3 DNA: TGTGCCAGCGTTCGGGGGCCTGGCTCCTACGAGCAGTACTTC

CDR3 length: 20
clone size: -
V gene: TRBV3-1/TRBV3-2
D gene: TRBD1
J gene: TRBJ1-5
CDR3 protein: CASSPPPGTGLPISNQPQHF
CDR3 DNA: TGTGCCAGCAGCCCTCCCCCCGGGACAGGCCTACCAATTAGCAATCAGCCCCAGCATTTT

CDR3 length: 15
clone size: -
V gene: TRBV7-2
D gene: TRBD2
J gene: TRBJ2-1
CDR3 protein: CASSGQLAGGDEQFF
CDR3 DNA: TGTGCCAGCAGCGGTCAACTAGCGGGGGGGGATGAGCAGTTCTTC

CDR3 length: 11
clone size: once
V gene: TRBV29-1
D gene: TRBD1
J gene: TRBJ2-7
CDR3 protein: CSVRQGNEQYF
CDR3 DNA: TGCAGCGTCCGACAGGGGAACGAGCAGTACTTC

CDR3 length: 16
clone size: -
V gene: TRBV19
D gene: TRBD1
J gene: TRBJ2-6
CDR3 protein: CASKRTGGSGANVLTF
CDR3 DNA: TGTGCCAGTAAGCGGACAGGGGGCTCTGGGGCCAACGTCCTGACTTTC

CDR3 length: 15
clone size: -
V gene: TRBV6-2/TRBV6-3
D gene: -
J gene: TRBJ1-6
CDR3 protein: CASSYGRPIDSPLHF
CDR3 DNA: TGTGCCAGCAGTTACGGCAGGCCCATCGATTCACCCCTCCACTTT

CDR3 length: 16
clone size: once
V gene: TRBV21-1
D gene: -
J gene: TRBJ2-2
CDR3 protein: CASSSPTGLGTGELFF
CDR3 DNA: TGTGCCAGCAGCTCACCGACAGGGCTAGGCACCGGGGAGCTGTTTTTT

CDR3 length: 13
clone size: -
V gene: TRBV30
D gene: -
J gene: TRBJ2-2
CDR3 protein: CAWTTRNTGELFF
CDR3 DNA: TGTGCCTGGACTACCAGGAACACCGGGGAGCTGTTTTTT

CDR3 length: 13
clone size: -
V gene: TRBV2
D gene: -
J gene: TRBJ2-1
CDR3 protein: CASSLISNNEQFF
CDR3 DNA: TGTGCCAGCAGTCTAATTTCGAACAATGAGCAGTTCTTC

CDR3 length: 14
clone size: -
V gene: TRBV5-5
D gene: -
J gene: TRBJ1-4
CDR3 protein: CASSLEGRGEKLFF
CDR3 DNA: TGTGCCAGCAGCTTGGAGGGACGTGGCGAAAAACTGTTTTTT

CDR3 length: 13
clone size: -
V gene: TRBV11-3
D gene: -
J gene: TRBJ2-5
CDR3 protein: CASSAQQKETQYF
CDR3 DNA: TGTGCCAGCAGCGCCCAACAGAAAGAGACCCAGTACTTC

CDR3 length: 16
clone size: few
V gene: TRBV7-2
D gene: -
J gene: TRBJ2-7
CDR3 protein: CASSFSGGTGAREQYF
CDR3 DNA: TGTGCCAGCAGCTTCTCCGGAGGGACTGGGGCCCGCGAGCAGTACTTC

CDR3 length: 13
clone size: few
V gene: TRBV6-5
D gene: TRBD1
J gene: TRBJ2-1
CDR3 protein: CASSLDRSNEQFF
CDR3 DNA: TGTGCCAGCAGTCTGGACAGGAGCAATGAGCAGTTCTTC

CDR3 length: 13
clone size: -
V gene: TRBV20-1
D gene: -
J gene: TRBJ1-5
CDR3 protein: CSASPRSNQPQHF
CDR3 DNA: TGCAGTGCTAGTCCGAGGAGCAATCAGCCCCAGCATTTT

CDR3 length: 14
clone size: few
V gene: TRBV5-1
D gene: -
J gene: TRBJ2-7
CDR3 protein: CASSLADPTYEQYF
CDR3 DNA: TGCGCCAGCAGCTTGGCCGACCCGACCTACGAGCAGTACTTC

CDR3 length: 13
clone size: -
V gene: TRBV6-5
D gene: TRBD1
J gene: TRBJ2-3
CDR3 protein: CASADRATDTQYF
CDR3 DNA: TGTGCCAGCGCTGACAGGGCTACAGATACGCAGTATTTT

CDR3 length: 11
clone size: -
V gene: TRBV20-1
D gene: -
J gene: TRBJ2-5
CDR3 protein: CSAIRAGTQYF
CDR3 DNA: TGCAGTGCTATCCGGGCGGGGACCCAGTACTTC

CDR3 length: 16
clone size: -
V gene: TRBV4-1
D gene: TRBD1
J gene: TRBJ2-7
CDR3 protein: CASSRDPGQASYEQYF
CDR3 DNA: TGCGCCAGCAGCCGGGATCCGGGACAGGCTTCCTACGAGCAGTACTTC

CDR3 length: 16
clone size: -
V gene: TRBV4-3
D gene: -
J gene: TRBJ2-1
CDR3 protein: CASSQDRSRSYNEQFF
CDR3 DNA: TGCGCCAGCAGCCAAGATCGATCCCGCTCCTACAATGAGCAGTTCTTC